This entry lists 28 T cell receptor beta chains sequenced from one sample in a study of blood T cells in healthy people across ages (dated by TCRdb to between 2015 and 2016). Library method: 5' RACE. The listed sequencing device is Illumina HiSeq 2500. A second 7 to 11 cycle PCR used a sample-barcoded 5' primer and a J-beta primer mix. The raw public data were reprocessed by TCRdb itself: fastp quality trimming at Q25, MiXCR clonotype calling, in-frame beta chains only. Here each entry gathers all rows of one CDR3 protein and keeps the most common genes and DNA. Recorded for this sample are about 1.6 million distinct CDR3 sequences; 30% to 35% of them occurred a single time. Approximately 11% of the sample lies in the top ten. Sequencing was carried out using blood. The source of these receptors is a woman in her twenties or thirties in good health.

The V and J genes are TRBV6-5 and TRBJ2-3; D gene ambiguous. V was trimmed by 2 bases and J by 3 bases, leaving 12 bases between them. Germline V gene data show CDR1 as MNHEY and CDR2 as SVGAGI. CDR3 length: 15 amino acids. CDR3 nucleotide sequence: TGTGCCAGCAGTTACGGTGGTTTGGCAACAGATACGCAGTATTTT. Its translation is CASSYGGLATDTQYF.

This chain joins TRBV6-2 or TRBV6-3 and TRBJ2-1, with a possible D match to TRBD2 (6 bases). The CDR3 length is 16 residues. Germline-derived CDR1 and CDR2 are MNHEY and SVGEGT. Trimming removed 6 bases from V and 1 base from J, with 16 bases in between. CDR3 protein: CASSPPRRDSYNEQFF. The CDR3 bases are TGTGCCAGCAGCCCCCCGAGGCGGGATTCCTACAATGAGCAGTTCTTC.

About this clonotype: The junction and the germline gene differ at one end; a read error may be behind it. The chain links TRBV20-1 to TRBJ2-6; 11 bases fit TRBD2. Germline values: CDR1 DFQATT, CDR2 SNEGSKA (reference sequence). The CDR3 covers 19 residues. The CDR3 spells CSARDGRWGLAAGANVPTF. CDR3 nucleotides: TGCAGTGCTAGAGATGGGAGGTGGGGACTAGCGGCTGGGGCCAACGTCCCGACTTTC.

For the CDR3, the DNA is TGTGCCAGCAGTTTAGCCCGGAGACGGGGCACAGATACGCAGTATTTT. Residues: CASSLARRRGTDTQYF. The chain carries TRBV27 and TRBJ2-3; D not certain. Trimming left V 2 bases short and J 1 base short, with 13 bases between. The CDR3 is made up of 16 amino acids. Germline values: CDR1 MNHEY, CDR2 SMNVEV (reference sequence).

Many counts were recorded for this clonotype. The chain combines TRBV5-1 with TRBJ1-1, with D maybe TRBD1 (6 bases). The CDR3 is made up of 13 amino acids. The V end lost 3 bases, the J end lost 2 bases, and 8 bases lay between the germline ends. Germline V lookup: CDR1 SGHRS, CDR2 YFSETQ. This CDR3 reads CASSWTANTEAFF. The CDR3 DNA reads as TGCGCCAGCAGCTGGACAGCCAACACTGAAGCTTTCTTT.

CDR3 nucleotides: TGTGCCAGCAGCGTAGCTGGCGGGGGGAGCAATGAGCAGTTCTTC. Translation gives CASSVAGGGSNEQFF. This chain links TRBV9 with TRBJ2-1; the match to TRBD2 covers 8 bases. CDR1 and CDR2 (germline): SGDLS, YYNGEE. The junction had 5 bases not matched to a gene; V was cut back by 0 bases and J by 6 bases. The CDR3 contains 15 residues.

V and J are TRBV20-1 and TRBJ1-5; possibly TRBD1 for D (6 bases). V was trimmed by 1 base and J by 6 bases, leaving 13 bases between them. CDR1 DFQATT and CDR2 SNEGSKA come from the germline V gene (reference sequence). There are 14 residues in the CDR3. This chain's CDR3 is CSARVEGGGQPQHF. Here the CDR3 DNA reads TGCAGTGCTAGAGTGGAGGGAGGGGGTCAGCCCCAGCATTTT.

This clonotype was counted between two and nine times. The chain employs TRBV4-1 and TRBJ2-1, with 7 positions matching TRBD2. Germline V lookup: CDR1 MGHRA, CDR2 YSYEKL. V dropped 1 base and J dropped 7; count of bases not matched to a gene: 7. The CDR3 is made up of 15 amino acids. For the CDR3, the DNA is TGCGCCAGCAGCCAAGTTTGGGCTAGCGGAAATGAGCAGTTCTTC. It translates to CASSQVWASGNEQFF.

The J gene is TRBJ2-3, the V gene TRBV5-8; TRBD1 agrees at 8 bases. Germline CDR1 and CDR2: SGHTS and YDEGEE. Losses at the gene ends were 5 bases for V and 2 bases for J; bases not matched to a gene: 10. This CDR3 has 16 residues. CDR3 in amino acids: CASSHLGQGNTDTQYF. The CDR3 DNA is TGTGCCAGCAGTCACCTCGGACAGGGCAACACAGATACGCAGTATTTT.

This clonotype was seen only a few times. The chain combines TRBV2 with TRBJ2-7; TRBD1 is a possible D gene (6 bases). CDR3 size: 13 residues. Germline V CDR1 and CDR2: SNHLY, FYNNEI. Deletions cut 6 bases from V and 5 bases from J, with 14 bases between. The CDR3 bases are TGTGCCAGCAGGAAGAGGGGGTTACACGAGCAGTACTTC. It is translated as CASRKRGLHEQYF.

V usage is TRBV5-1 and J usage is TRBJ2-2; D may match TRBD1 or TRBD2 (5 bases each). There are 16 residues in the CDR3. Germline values: CDR1 SGHRS, CDR2 YFSETQ. The V and J ends lost 4 bases and 7 bases respectively, with 20 bases between them. CDR3 sequence reads: CASSQTGDPGNGELFF. In DNA form, the CDR3 reads TGCGCCAGCAGCCAGACCGGGGACCCGGGGAACGGGGAGCTGTTTTTT.

This clonotype was detected a few times. The V call is TRBV13, the J call TRBJ2-2, with D uncertain. Trimming pared 3 bases from V and 4 bases from J, leaving 6 bases between. Per the germline V gene, CDR1 is PRHDT and CDR2 is FYEKMQ (reference sequence). The CDR3 sequence is 13 residues long. Here the CDR3 reads CASSFYTTGELFF. CDR3 bases: TGTGCCAGCAGCTTTTACACCACCGGGGAGCTGTTTTTT.

This clonotype was counted between two and nine times. CDR3 in amino acids: CASSESGTSYNEQYF. As DNA, the CDR3 is TGTGCCAGCAGCGAATCCGGGACTTCCTACAATGAGCAGTACTTC. The rearrangement links TRBV7-9 to TRBJ2-5, with a tentative D call TRBD2 (6 bases). V was shortened by 5 bases and J by 11 bases, with 24 bases between the two germline ends. The germline CDR1 and CDR2 sequences are SEHNR and FQNEAQ (reference sequence). The CDR3 runs 15 residues. Full variable domain (rest looked up from reference TRBV7-9 and TRBJ2-5): DTGVSQNPRHKITKRGQNVTFRCDPISEHNRLYWYRQTLGQGPEFLTYFQNEAQLEKSRLLSDRFSAERPKGSFSTLEIQRTEQGDSAMYLCASSESGTSYNEQYFGPGTRLLVL.

The chain joins TRBV28 to TRBJ2-5, with D tentatively TRBD1 or TRBD2 (5 bases each). The CDR3 spans 16 residues. The germline V gene has CDR1 MDHEN and CDR2 SYDVKM. With 3 bases removed from V and 3 bases from J, the gap between germline ends came to 17 bases. CDR3 protein: CASSLGQGPQKETQYF. The CDR3 region has the DNA TGTGCCAGCAGTTTGGGGCAGGGACCTCAGAAAGAGACCCAGTACTTC.

This clonotype has a single count. J is TRBJ1-2 and V is TRBV20-1, with D hard to call. V lost 4 bases, J lost 6 bases, and 12 bases lay in between. CDR1 and CDR2 from the germline V gene are DFQATT and SNEGSKA (reference sequence). CDR3 size: 12 residues. The DNA for the CDR3 is TGCAGTGCTACCCTGGGATCCCATGGCTACACCTTC. This gives the protein CSATLGSHGYTF.

This clonotype has a handful of counts. The chain uses TRBV27 and TRBJ2-7; 7 bases fit TRBD1. The V gene end was trimmed by 2 bases and the J gene end by 3 bases; junction bases not matched to a gene: 4. The CDR3 contains 14 residues. Germline CDR1 reads MNHEY; CDR2 reads SMNVEV (reference sequence). The CDR3 coding sequence is TGTGCCAGCAGTTTAACGGGACAGAACTACGAGCAGTACTTC. Protein sequence: CASSLTGQNYEQYF.

This clonotype came up a few times. V gene TRBV24-1 combines with J gene TRBJ2-1, with TRBD2 identical over 10 bases. The V segment lost 4 bases and the J segment 0 bases; nucleotides outside the gene matches: 8. Germline lookup yields CDR1 KGHDR and CDR2 SFDVKD. The CDR3 is made up of 18 amino acids. CDR3 residues: CATSDPGLASSSYNEQFF. The DNA of the CDR3 is TGTGCCACCAGTGACCCGGGACTAGCGTCTAGCTCCTACAATGAGCAGTTCTTC.

The chain combines TRBV6-1 with TRBJ1-2, with TRBD1 matching 7 bases. Germline CDR1 is MNHNS and CDR2 is SASEGT. There are 12 residues in the CDR3. V trimming: 2 bases; J trimming: 7 bases; junction bases outside the gene matches: 1. Here the CDR3 reads CASSEQGVGYTF. The CDR3 nucleotides read TGTGCCAGCAGTGAACAGGGGGTTGGCTACACCTTC.

Worth noting for this clonotype: A read error may account for a junction end that differs from germline. The gene calls are TRBV7-2 and TRBJ2-1; TRBD1 might be the D (6 bases). The CDR3 consists of 16 residues. CDR1 and CDR2 (germline): SGHTA, FQGNSA. This CDR3 reads CASSPARGYPYNGQFF. In DNA form, the CDR3 reads TGTGCCAGCAGTCCCGCGAGGGGGTACCCCTACAATGGGCAGTTCTTC.

This sequence joins TRBV12-3 or TRBV12-4 and TRBJ2-7, with D possibly matching TRBD2 (5 bases). V was cut by 3 bases and J by 2 bases, with 11 bases left in between. The CDR3 runs 14 residues. CDR3 loop: CASSFSGNPYEQYF. The CDR3 DNA is TGTGCCAGCAGTTTTTCCGGGAATCCCTACGAGCAGTACTTC.

This clonotype showed up just a few times. The V call is TRBV7-2, the J call TRBJ1-2; a possible D gene is TRBD1 (6 bases). V was shortened by 8 bases and J by 7 bases, with 17 bases between the two germline ends. CDR3 size: 13 residues. Germline lookup yields CDR1 SGHTA and CDR2 FQGNSA. The DNA for the CDR3 is TGTGCCAGCGGATTGGGACATCGAGTTGGCTACACCTTC. Amino acid sequence: CASGLGHRVGYTF.

V gene TRBV4-2 combines with J gene TRBJ2-5; 7 nucleotides line up with TRBD2. Germline V gives CDR1 LGHNA, CDR2 YNFKEQ. The CDR3 has 14 residues. J lost 11 bases, V lost 4 bases, and 13 bases had no gene match. The chain's CDR3 is CASSRELAAWEQYF. The CDR3 bases are TGTGCCAGCAGCCGGGAGCTAGCGGCCTGGGAGCAGTACTTC.

This clonotype came up a few times. The chain joins TRBV3-1 to TRBJ2-1; D could derive from TRBD1 or TRBD2 (5 bases each). Trimming cost V 1 base and J 2 bases, with 9 bases left between them. CDR3 length: 15 residues. Per germline, CDR1 LGHDT and CDR2 YNNKEL (reference sequence). CDR3 in DNA: TGTGCCAGCAGCCAAGCCGGGGCGCCCTACAATGAGCAGTTCTTC. This encodes CASSQAGAPYNEQFF.

The rearrangement uses TRBV7-7 and TRBJ2-7; weak D call: TRBD2 (5 bases). This CDR3 is 13 amino acids long. CDR1 SSHAT and CDR2 FNYEAQ come from the germline V gene (reference sequence). V lost 5 bases and J 6 bases, leaving 14 bases between the germline ends. The CDR3 spells CASSPDSNGEQYF. CDR3 nucleotides: TGTGCCAGCAGCCCGGACTCTAATGGCGAGCAGTACTTC.

This clonotype was counted many times. The rearrangement links TRBV29-1 to TRBJ2-5, with D possibly matching TRBD2 (7 bases). V lost 6 bases and J lost 2, with 13 bases in between. Germline V CDR1 and CDR2: SQVTM, ANQGSEA. The CDR3 sequence is 13 residues long. The chain's CDR3 is CSVRGATQETQYF. CDR3 nucleotide sequence: TGCAGCGTCCGGGGGGCTACACAAGAGACCCAGTACTTC.

This clonotype was recorded a few times. This chain links TRBV24-1 with TRBJ2-1; TRBD2 agrees at 7 bases. With 3 bases clipped from V and 9 bases from J, the junction kept 7 bases outside the gene matches. This CDR3 has 14 amino acids. Germline V gives CDR1 KGHDR, CDR2 SFDVKD. The DNA of the CDR3 is TGTGCCACCAGTGATCCATGGGGGGGGAGTGAGCAGTTCTTC. Its protein is CATSDPWGGSEQFF.

J is TRBJ1-4 and V is TRBV28; TRBD1 is a possible D gene (5 bases). This CDR3 region has 16 residues. Per germline, CDR1 MDHEN and CDR2 SYDVKM. The CDR3 region has the DNA TGTGGGGATTTAGGGGAACGGAGTGGGACTAATGAAAAACTGTTTTTT. This sequence encodes CGDLGERSGTNEKLFF. The full variable domain, in which reference TRBV28 and TRBJ1-4 provide the parts outside the CDR3, is DVKVTQSSRYLVKRTGEKVFLECVQDMDHENMFWYRQDPGLGLRLIYFSYDVKMKEKGDIPEGYSVSREKKERFSLILESASTNQTSMYLCGDLGERSGTNEKLFFGSGTQLSVL.

V gene TRBV2 combines with J gene TRBJ1-1; 10 nucleotides match TRBD1. Germline lookup yields CDR1 SNHLY and CDR2 FYNNEI. The CDR3 runs 14 residues. V gave up 4 bases and J gave up 4 bases; unmatched junction bases: 3. As DNA, the CDR3 is TGTGCCAGCAGTGGTTGGGACAGGGGCACTGAAGCTTTCTTT. It encodes CASSGWDRGTEAFF. Drawing the rest from reference TRBV2 and TRBJ1-1, the complete variable domain is EPEVTQTPSHQVTQMGQEVILRCVPISNHLYFYWYRQILGQKVEFLVSFYNNEISEKSEIFDDQFSVERPDGSNFTLKIRSTKLEDSAMYFCASSGWDRGTEAFFGQGTRLTVV.